The rows below give T cell receptor beta chains drawn from one sample of a study of PD-L1 blockade in urothelial cancer. Assay used: immunoSEQ multiplex PCR; TCRdb lists only in-frame clones, some missing. This table holds about 50,000 clones, about 82% found once. Material: PBMCs, obtained around atezolizumab (anti-PD-L1) treatment. The origin of the receptors is a man between 70 and 80 years old with urothelial cancer. CDR3s include the opening cysteine and the closing phenylalanine or tryptophan.

v_gene	j_gene	len	CDR3aa
TRBV2	TRBJ2-3	18	CASKFYFLAGVGTDTQYF
TRBV4-1	TRBJ2-7	16	CASSQGTLTPSYEQYF
TRBV1	TRBJ1-1	15	CTSSQANHRGTEAFF
TRBV11-2	TRBJ2-2	14	CASSYGGGSGELFF
TRBV27	TRBJ2-4	14	CASSPGLDGGIQYF
TRBV19	TRBJ1-1	16	CASSDRTLSGDTEAFF
TRBV7-9	TRBJ1-2	14	CASSTGQGYYGYTF
TRBV6-5	TRBJ1-5	15	CASSLRQGGNQPQHF
TRBV27	TRBJ1-4	15	CASSTGTLINEKLFF
TRBV7-2	TRBJ1-5	13	CASSLVGGQPQHF
TRBV30	TRBJ2-3	14	CAWSVGRDEDTQYF
TRBV5-8	TRBJ1-5	13	CASSLGAGWPQHF
TRBV11-2	TRBJ1-2	17	CASSLDDQGADNYGYTF
TRBV2	TRBJ2-2	16	CASRATSGRAAGELFF
TRBV19	TRBJ2-7	15	CASSLWTSGSGEQYF
TRBV5-4	TRBJ2-1	15	CASSLLAGDGNEQFF
TRBV5-5	TRBJ1-1	15	CASSFQTQKETEAFF
TRBV19	TRBJ2-6	18	CASSPGTGGGFGANVLTF
TRBV28	TRBJ2-2	17	CASSFVIAGINTGELFF
TRBV7-2	TRBJ2-3	14	CASSLGQHPDTQYF
TRBV19	TRBJ2-1	17	CASKAMGSREAGNEQFF
TRBV30	TRBJ2-5	11	CAWNQQETQYF
TRBV4-1	TRBJ1-5	16	CASSREGWDNGQPQHF
TRBV10-3	TRBJ1-2	17	CAISENYSRDNSYGYTF
TRBV28	TRBJ2-7	16	CASSLSGTGVLYEQYF
TRBV19	TRBJ2-7	18	CASSIKRLPSGGNYEQYF
TRBV30	TRBJ2-3	15	CAWSRGGLSTDTQYF
TRBV5-1	TRBJ1-1	15	CASSWDRGLDTEAFF
TRBV27	TRBJ2-1	18	CASSSLKSSGLAGNEQFF
TRBV27	TRBJ2-5	15	CASSSRLAGKETQYF
TRBV27	TRBJ1-1	12	CASGKGGAEAFF
TRBV19	TRBJ2-7	16	CASTKGEDRASYEQYF
TRBV30	TRBJ2-7	14	CAWSAKRDPYEQYF
TRBV7-8	TRBJ1-3	15	CASSLDRESGNTIYF
TRBV30	TRBJ1-1	17	CAWSVLWTGGLNTEAFF
TRBV13	TRBJ2-7	13	CASSLGLSYEQYF
TRBV5-1	TRBJ2-1	16	CASSLDPSGSSNEQFF
TRBV28	TRBJ2-7	13	CASTRDISYEQYF
TRBV10-3	TRBJ1-4	14	CAISGTGQGEKLFF
TRBV11-1	TRBJ2-7	15	CASSPSGLSSYEQYF
TRBV12-1	TRBJ2-1	16	CASSPFTSGISNEQFF